Sequencing of this T cell receptor beta chain was carried out in a study of cytomegalovirus exposure and HLA in healthy donors. Study-wide points: For TCR beta chains, V- and J-gene trimming was later linked to a missense DCLRE1C variant.

PCR primers comprised 60 Vbeta and 13 Jbeta primers. TCRdb's copy holds only in-frame clones and misses some; the assay was immunoSEQ multiplex PCR. The data contain 120,000 to 150,000 clones, 75% to 80% of them singletons. The germline V gene has CDR1 MNHEY and CDR2 SVGAGI. Trimming stripped 0 bases from V and 4 bases from J, with 16 bases between. This CDR3 spans 16 amino acids. Details on this clone: What it binds is unknown.

The sequence was collected from a man younger than 35 in good health and CMV-seronegative. This chain joins TRBV6-5 and TRBJ2-7; tentatively, D is TRBD1 (5 bases). The sequencing input was PBMCs. The CDR3 nucleotides read TGTGCCAGCAGTTACTCTTCAGGCAGGGTGGGGTACGAGCAGTACTTC. Translation: CASSYSSGRVGYEQYF.